The clone carrying this T cell receptor beta chain occurred a few times. What it binds is not known. One heparinised draw of blood, averaging about 110 mL, came from each donor. CD45RO/CCR7/CD25/CD127/CD95/CD27 sorting isolated CD4+ naive, central memory, regulatory and stem cell-like memory cells. The data stem from a study of beta chain features in type 1 diabetes. Broader study findings: Naive, central memory and Treg TCRB repertoires seemed to resemble each other more closely in patients than they did in healthy donors. Type 1 diabetes patients had VDJ junctions that carried fewer insertions and more deletions.

Investigators reverse transcribed all isolated RNA, so they sequenced expressed TCRB transcripts. Assay used: immunoSEQ multiplex PCR; TCRdb lists only in-frame clones, some missing. The table includes 350,000 or so clones, roughly a fifth detected once. Trimming at V came to 1 base and at J to 5 bases, leaving 0 bases not matched to a gene. CDR3 length: 15 amino acids. Germline V lookup: CDR1 SGHTA, CDR2 FQGNSA. This chain links TRBV7-2 with TRBJ2-5, with 14 nucleotides matching TRBD2. The sample taken for sequencing was naive CD4+ T cells from blood. This sequence was found in a woman aged 18-29 years in good health. CDR3 residues: CASSLGLAGGETQYF. The CDR3 DNA reads TGTGCCAGCAGCTTAGGACTAGCGGGGGGGGAGACCCAGTACTTC. Together with reference TRBV7-2 and TRBJ2-5, the CDR3 gives the full variable domain: GAGVSQSPSNKVTEKGKDVELRCDPISGHTALYWYRQSLGQGLEFLIYFQGNSAPDKSGLPSDRFSAERTGGSVSTLTIQRTQQEDSAVYLCASSLGLAGGETQYFGPGTRLLVL.